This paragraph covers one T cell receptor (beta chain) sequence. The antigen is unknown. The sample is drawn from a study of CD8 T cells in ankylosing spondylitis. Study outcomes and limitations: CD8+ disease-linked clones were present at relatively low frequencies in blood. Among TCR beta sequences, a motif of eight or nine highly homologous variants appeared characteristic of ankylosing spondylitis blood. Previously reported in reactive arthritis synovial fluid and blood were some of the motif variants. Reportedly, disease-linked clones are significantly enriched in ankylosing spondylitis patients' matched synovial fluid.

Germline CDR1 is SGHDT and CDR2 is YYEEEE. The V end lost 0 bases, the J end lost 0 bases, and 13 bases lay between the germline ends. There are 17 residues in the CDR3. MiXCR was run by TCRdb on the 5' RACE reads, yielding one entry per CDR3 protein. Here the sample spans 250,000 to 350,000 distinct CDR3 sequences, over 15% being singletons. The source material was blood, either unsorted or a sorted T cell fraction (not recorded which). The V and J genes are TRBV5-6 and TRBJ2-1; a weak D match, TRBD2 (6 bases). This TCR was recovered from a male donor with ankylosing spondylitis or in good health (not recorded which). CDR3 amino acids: CASSLDAGSSSYNEQFF. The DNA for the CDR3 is TGTGCCAGCAGCTTGGATGCGGGGTCAAGCTCCTACAATGAGCAGTTCTTC.